Listed below are T cell receptor beta chains from one sample, sequenced in a study of cytomegalovirus exposure and HLA in healthy donors. TCRdb's copy holds only in-frame clones and misses some; the assay was immunoSEQ multiplex PCR. The sample comprises about 82,000 clones, roughly 72% of which are singletons, and about 22% rests with the top ten. Source material: PBMCs. The origin of the receptors is a man aged 25-45 years in good health and CMV-seropositive. The CDR3 runs from the conserved cysteine through the conserved F or W. The order of the fields is V gene, clone size, J gene, D gene, CDR3 DNA, CDR3 protein. The D gene is left open where the match is weak. Clone size, where shown, is once, few, many, or a class for clones that have expanded.

TRBV6-5	-	TRBJ2-3	-	TGTGCCAGCAGTTACTCGATAGGCACAGATACGCAGTATTTT	CASSYSIGTDTQYF
TRBV27	once	TRBJ2-7	-	TGTGCCAGCAGTTTTCTTGGCCCTCCCTACGAGCAGTACTTC	CASSFLGPPYEQYF
TRBV29-1	-	TRBJ1-4	TRBD1	TGCAGCGTTGCCCTGACAGGGAGTAACGAAAAACTGTTTTTT	CSVALTGSNEKLFF
TRBV6-1	-	TRBJ2-5	TRBD1	TGTGCCAGCAGTGCTAACCCGGGACAGCAAGAGACCCAGTACTTC	CASSANPGQQETQYF
TRBV5-6	once	TRBJ2-7	-	TGTGCCAGCAGCCGAGGGTCAAAGGCCTACGAGCAGTACTTC	CASSRGSKAYEQYF
TRBV30	-	TRBJ2-5	-	TGTGCCTGGGGAAGAGGGTGGGAGACCCAGTACTTC	CAWGRGWETQYF
TRBV7-9	-	TRBJ1-5	-	TGTGCCAGCAGCTTAGGTTTGGACAAACCTAGCAATCAGCCCCAGCATTTT	CASSLGLDKPSNQPQHF
TRBV30	-	TRBJ1-3	-	TGTGCCTGGAGTGTAGGGGGGGCTGGAAACACCACATATTTT	CAWSVGGAGNTTYF
TRBV5-6	few	TRBJ2-5	TRBD2	TGTGCCAGCCGACCAACGGGAGGAGGAGAGACCCAGTACTTC	CASRPTGGGETQYF
TRBV29-1	-	TRBJ1-5	TRBD1	TGCAGCGTTGCTGTGACGGGACAGGGCTTCAATCAGCCCCAGCATTTT	CSVAVTGQGFNQPQHF
TRBV5-4	-	TRBJ2-5	-	TGTGCCAGCAGCTCTCAAGAGACCCAGTACTTC	CASSSQETQYF
TRBV2	-	TRBJ2-2	-	TGTGCCAGCAGAGCGGGACAACTCGGGGAGCTGTTTTTT	CASRAGQLGELFF
TRBV4-2	-	TRBJ1-5	TRBD1	TGTGCCAGCAGCGGCGAGGGACAGATCAATCAGCCCCAGCATTTT	CASSGEGQINQPQHF
TRBV12-5	-	TRBJ1-2	-	TGTGCTAGTGGTTTGGCAACCGGGACTACCTCCTACTATGGCTACACCTTC	CASGLATGTTSYYGYTF
TRBV10-3	few	TRBJ2-7	-	TGTGCCATCAGTCAGGGGTCCTACGAGCAGTACTTC	CAISQGSYEQYF
TRBV9	-	TRBJ2-2	TRBD1	TGTGCCAGCAGCGTAGCGGGACAGGGGACCGGGGAGCTGTTTTTT	CASSVAGQGTGELFF
TRBV5-6	-	TRBJ2-3	-	TGTGCCAGCAGCTTGGACGCGGCAAATACGCAGTATTTT	CASSLDAANTQYF
TRBV7-9	few	TRBJ2-5	TRBD2	TGTGCCAGCAGCCGGACTAGCGGGGGGACCGGGGGGACCCAGTACTTC	CASSRTSGGTGGTQYF
TRBV6-5	-	TRBJ1-1	-	TGTGCCAGCAGCCGCGCCGGGACTGAAGCTTTCTTT	CASSRAGTEAFF
TRBV5-1	few	TRBJ1-1	TRBD1	TGCGCCAGCAGCCGGGACAGGGAGAACACTGAAGCTTTCTTT	CASSRDRENTEAFF
TRBV18	-	TRBJ1-5	TRBD1	TGTGCCAGCTCACCCGGGACAGGGACTCAGCCCCAGCATTTT	CASSPGTGTQPQHF
TRBV6-5	-	TRBJ2-7	TRBD1	TGTGCCAGCAGTTACTGGGCAGGGGGCGGCGAGCAGTACTTC	CASSYWAGGGEQYF
TRBV7-9	few	TRBJ2-2	TRBD2	TGTGCCGGGTCGAGCGGGGTCGGCTTCGGGGAGCTGTTTTTT	CAGSSGVGFGELFF
TRBV6-5	once	TRBJ1-2	-	TGTGCCAGCAGTTCCCCCTTGGAGGGCTACCCCTTC	CASSSPLEGYPF
TRBV6-6	-	TRBJ1-1	TRBD1	TGTGCCAGCAGCTGGGAGAGGGGGCGCACTGAAGCTTTCTTT	CASSWERGRTEAFF
TRBV14	once	TRBJ2-1	-	TGTGCCAGCAGCCAAGATCTTGGACATGGGGAGTTCTTC	CASSQDLGHGEFF
TRBV5-4	-	TRBJ2-1	TRBD2	TGTGCCAGCAGCTTGGGGACTAGCAGAGGCAATGAGCAGTTCTTC	CASSLGTSRGNEQFF
TRBV21-1	-	TRBJ2-2	-	TGTGCCCACCGAATCCGGCGGGTCAACACCGGGGAGCTGTTTTTT	CAHRIRRVNTGELFF
TRBV19	once	TRBJ1-2	TRBD1	TGTGCCAGTAGCTCTAGGAGGGACAGGTACTATGGCTACACCTTC	CASSSRRDRYYGYTF
TRBV6-6	-	TRBJ1-5	-	TGTGCCAGCAGTCCGGAGGGGTACCAGCCCCAGCATTTT	CASSPEGYQPQHF
TRBV7-9	-	TRBJ1-1	-	TGTGCCAGCAGCTTAGTGAGGATAAACACTGAAGCTTTCTTT	CASSLVRINTEAFF